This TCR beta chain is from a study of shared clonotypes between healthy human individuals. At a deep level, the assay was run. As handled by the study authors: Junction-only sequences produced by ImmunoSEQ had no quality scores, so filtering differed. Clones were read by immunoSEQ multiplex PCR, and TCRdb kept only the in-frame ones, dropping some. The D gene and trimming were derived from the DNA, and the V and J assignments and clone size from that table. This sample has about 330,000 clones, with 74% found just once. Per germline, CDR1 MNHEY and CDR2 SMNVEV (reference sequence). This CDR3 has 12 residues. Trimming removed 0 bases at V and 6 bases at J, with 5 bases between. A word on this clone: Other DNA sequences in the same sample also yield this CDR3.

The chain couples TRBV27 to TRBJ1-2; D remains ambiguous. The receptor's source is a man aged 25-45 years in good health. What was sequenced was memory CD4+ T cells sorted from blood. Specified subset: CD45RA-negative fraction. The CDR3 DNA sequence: TGTGCCAGCAGTTTATCCGGGAATGGCTACACCTTC. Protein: CASSLSGNGYTF.